Presented here are 23 T cell receptor beta chains from one specimen sequenced in a study of regulatory T cells in long-lasting Graves disease. As for time point: persistent/refractory GD, antithyroid drugs over 5 years with positive TRAb. The TCR library was prepared using RNA isolated from PBMCs. Libraries of TCR beta came from iRepertoire HTBI primers plus Arm-PCR of CDR3 regions. TCRdb reanalysed the multiplex PCR reads using MiXCR and keeps one entry per CDR3 protein. The repertoire has about 470,000 distinct CDR3 sequences, about 22% of them found once; the top ten carry around 7%. Specimen: peripheral blood mononuclear cells (PBMCs), collected when the disease was refractory, from a patient treated with antithyroid drugs. These receptors came from a female donor with Graves disease.

This chain joins TRBV28 and TRBJ2-3; TRBD1 is a possible D gene (6 bases). There are 15 residues in the CDR3. The V end was cut by 2 bases, the J end by 2 bases, with 11 bases between. Germline V gene sequence: CDR1 MDHEN, CDR2 SYDVKM. The CDR3 coding sequence is TGTGCCAGCAGTTTACTCGAGGGGGACACAGATACGCAGTATTTT. Protein: CASSLLEGDTDTQYF.

This clonotype was recorded a few times. This chain links TRBV6-1 with TRBJ1-1; D is unclear. V shed 7 bases and J shed 4 bases, with 16 bases lying between them. Germline assignment: CDR1 MNHNS and CDR2 SASEGT. The CDR3 totals 14 residues. This chain's CDR3 is CASNTRARVTEAFF. In nucleotides, the CDR3 is TGTGCCAGCAACACCCGAGCCCGAGTCACTGAAGCTTTCTTT.

The chain joins TRBV14 to TRBJ1-2, with 7 bases aligning to TRBD1. The CDR3 runs to 15 residues. The V gene's germline CDR1 is SGHDN and CDR2 FVKESK. V gave up 4 bases and J gave up 2 bases; unmatched junction bases: 7. In nucleotides, the CDR3 is TGTGCCAGCAGCCTCAGACAGGGAATGAACTATGGCTACACCTTC. This gives the protein CASSLRQGMNYGYTF.

In its sample, this clonotype was seen many times. This chain connects TRBV12-3 or TRBV12-4 to TRBJ1-1, with no clear D. CDR3 length equals 13 residues. V lost 2 bases to trimming and J lost 1 base, with 5 bases between them. The DNA of the CDR3 is TGTGCCAGCAGTTTATCAGAGAACACTGAAGCTTTCTTT. Protein product: CASSLSENTEAFF.

The CDR3 is CASSLEVTNYGYTF. CDR3 sequence (DNA): TGTGCCAGCAGCTTGGAGGTGACTAACTATGGCTACACCTTC. V is TRBV5-5 and J is TRBJ1-2; D gene unclear. Per the germline V gene, CDR1 is SGHKS and CDR2 is YYEKEE (reference sequence). V was cut by 0 bases and J by 0 bases, with 6 bases left in between. CDR3 length: 14 residues.

This clonotype was detected many times. V is TRBV28 and J is TRBJ2-2; 8 positions agree with TRBD2. V lost 3 bases, J lost 0 bases, and 3 bases stayed unmatched. The CDR3 consists of 16 residues. CDR1 and CDR2 (germline): MDHEN, SYDVKM. The CDR3 spells CASSFLRGANTGELFF. CDR3 DNA sequence: TGTGCCAGCAGTTTTTTGCGGGGGGCGAACACCGGGGAGCTGTTTTTT.

This clonotype was picked up a small number of times. The rearrangement uses TRBV27 and TRBJ1-1; no clear D. CDR3 length: 14 residues. From germline, CDR1 is MNHEY and CDR2 SMNVEV (reference sequence). Trimming cost V 5 bases and J 4 bases, with 14 bases left between them. CDR3 sequence: CASSPQALGTEAFF. Here the CDR3 DNA reads TGTGCCAGCAGTCCCCAAGCATTGGGCACTGAAGCTTTCTTT.

CDR3 loop: CASSYLGSYDGYEQYF. CDR3 DNA: TGTGCCAGCAGTTACCTGGGCAGCTACGATGGGTACGAGCAGTACTTC. The rearrangement joins TRBV6-5 to TRBJ2-7; D unclear. Trimming removed 2 bases at V and 4 bases at J, with 18 bases between. Germline V gene data show CDR1 as MNHEY and CDR2 as SVGAGI. The CDR3 length is 16 residues.

The V call is TRBV29-1, the J call TRBJ1-1, with D unclear. Between the trimmed V and J ends, which lost 7 bases and 3 bases, there was a span of 9 bases. Germline CDR1 is SQVTM and CDR2 is ANQGSEA. The CDR3 consists of 11 residues. This chain's CDR3 is CSGELDTEAFF. As DNA, the CDR3 is TGCAGCGGAGAGCTGGACACTGAAGCTTTCTTT.

This clonotype appeared a few times. The rearrangement links TRBV6-2 or TRBV6-3 to TRBJ2-4; tentative D call: TRBD2 (6 bases). Trimming took off 2 bases at V and 0 bases at J, with 11 bases between the two ends. The CDR3 has 16 residues. Germline CDR1 MNHEY, CDR2 SVGEGT. The CDR3 is CASSYEGTLAKNIQYF. In nucleotides, the CDR3 is TGTGCCAGCAGTTACGAGGGGACTTTAGCCAAAAACATTCAGTACTTC.

This clonotype was seen many times. The chain has TRBV27 and TRBJ1-5; D is uncertain. Germline lookup yields CDR1 MNHEY and CDR2 SMNVEV (reference sequence). The length of the CDR3 is 13 residues. The V end was cut by 5 bases, the J end by 6 bases, with 11 bases between. For the CDR3, the DNA is TGTGCCAGCAGTCCACTGGGCGGTCAGCCCCAGCATTTT. This gives the protein CASSPLGGQPQHF.

The gene calls are TRBV20-1 and TRBJ1-1; D not resolved. V was cut by 3 bases and J by 4 bases, with 3 bases left in between. CDR3 length: 10 residues. Germline assignment: CDR1 DFQATT and CDR2 SNEGSKA (reference sequence). The CDR3 DNA reads TGCAGTGCTAGGTCCACTGAAGCTTTCTTT. The encoded protein is CSARSTEAFF.

J is TRBJ1-1 and V is TRBV27; tentatively, D is TRBD1 (5 bases). The ends were cut back, 0 bases at V and 1 base at J, with 9 bases in the middle. From germline, CDR1 is MNHEY and CDR2 SMNVEV (reference sequence). The CDR3 sequence is 15 residues long. CDR3 loop: CASSLSSGTNTEAFF. The DNA for the CDR3 is TGTGCCAGCAGTTTATCCTCCGGGACGAACACTGAAGCTTTCTTT.

The chain carries TRBV19 and TRBJ1-2, with 10 bases lining up with TRBD1. V lost 4 bases and J lost 7; bases outside the gene matches: 3. The CDR3 spans 13 residues. In germline, CDR1 is LNHDA, CDR2 SQIVND (reference sequence). The CDR3: CASSKGQGSGYTF. The CDR3 coding sequence is TGTGCCAGTAGTAAGGGACAGGGGTCTGGCTACACCTTC.

This clonotype has a handful of counts. The gene calls are TRBV30 and TRBJ1-1; D is perhaps TRBD1 (6 bases). The CDR3 sequence is 13 residues long. The germline V gene encodes CDR1 GTSNPN and CDR2 SVGIG (reference sequence). V gave up 0 bases and J gave up 4 bases, with 9 bases separating them. The DNA for the CDR3 is TGTGCCTGGAGTGTGCCAGGGGCCACTGAAGCTTTCTTT. It yields the protein CAWSVPGATEAFF.

Concerning this clonotype itself: A much bigger clone sits one base away, suggesting this may be a read error. V gene TRBV28 combines with J gene TRBJ2-7; D may correspond to TRBD1 or TRBD2 (5 bases each). With 4 bases removed from V and 7 bases from J, the gap between germline ends came to 17 bases. The germline gives CDR1 MDHEN, CDR2 SYDVKM. The CDR3 loop spans 14 amino acids. The CDR3 reads CASSSGAGLGEQYF. Here the CDR3 DNA reads TGTGCCAGCAGTTCCGGGGCAGGGCTGGGAGAGCAGTACTTC.

The chain carries TRBV4-1 and TRBJ1-6; D is possibly TRBD1 (6 bases). Germline V gene sequence: CDR1 MGHRA, CDR2 YSYEKL. Trimming took off 5 bases at V and 6 bases at J, with 11 bases between the two ends. The CDR3 is 14 amino acids. CDR3 DNA sequence: TGCGCCAGCAGCAAGACAGGCCCTAATTCACCCCTCCACTTT. Translation gives CASSKTGPNSPLHF.

Only a few counts were recorded for this clonotype. The chain employs TRBV20-1 and TRBJ1-6; 9 nucleotides agree with TRBD1. The CDR3 extends over 17 amino acids. CDR1 and CDR2 (germline): DFQATT, SNEGSKA (reference sequence). Trimming took 5 bases from V and 7 from J; bases not matched to a gene: 15. CDR3 sequence reads: CSAWRELGTGRNSPLHF. The CDR3 DNA sequence: TGCAGTGCTTGGAGGGAGCTGGGGACAGGGCGGAATTCACCCCTCCACTTT.

The chain uses TRBV3-1 and TRBJ1-2; the D gene is possibly TRBD1 (5 bases). Looked up from germline, CDR1 is LGHDT and CDR2 is YNNKEL (reference sequence). V was shortened by 2 bases and J by 2 bases, with 12 bases between the two germline ends. The CDR3 covers 15 residues. CDR3 nucleotides: TGTGCCAGCAGCCAACTCGGGACCGGAAACTATGGCTACACCTTC. It yields the protein CASSQLGTGNYGYTF.

This clonotype showed up just once. The gene calls are TRBV5-5 and TRBJ2-5; a possible D gene is TRBD2 (6 bases). The DNA end favors TRBJ2-7, so the J call may be wrong. Germline V lookup: CDR1 SGHKS, CDR2 YYEKEE (reference sequence). This CDR3 is built from 14 residues. This CDR3 is CASSRTGDSYEQYF. The CDR3 region has the DNA TGTGCCAGCAGCCGGACGGGAGACTCCTACGAGCAGTACTTC.

This clonotype has ten or more counts. The chain employs TRBV28 and TRBJ1-4; TRBD1 is a possible D gene (6 bases). The CDR3 loop spans 16 amino acids. CDR1 and CDR2 from the germline V gene are MDHEN and SYDVKM. Trimming took 8 bases from V and 8 from J, leaving 24 bases between them. The CDR3 reads CASSRVGGMVKEKLFF. CDR3 sequence (DNA): TGTGCCAGCTCCCGAGTCGGGGGCATGGTAAAGGAAAAACTGTTTTTT.

This clonotype was seen ten or more times. This chain connects TRBV20-1 to TRBJ2-5; D is undetermined. Trimming stripped 5 bases from V and 5 bases from J, with 9 bases between. This CDR3 region has 11 residues. Per germline, CDR1 DFQATT and CDR2 SNEGSKA (reference sequence). CDR3 sequence (DNA): TGCAGTGCTGTACCGACCGAGACCCAGTACTTC. This translates into CSAVPTETQYF.

The V and J genes are TRBV10-3 and TRBJ1-6; 10 bases line up with TRBD1. This CDR3 has 15 amino acids. After removal of 4 bases from V and 8 bases from J, the junction contained 5 bases not matched to a gene. CDR1 is ENHRY and CDR2 is SYGVKD in the germline V gene. CDR3 loop: CAISARGTGDSPLHF. The CDR3 DNA sequence: TGTGCCATCAGTGCGAGAGGGACAGGGGATTCACCCCTCCACTTT.